This T cell receptor (beta chain) was profiled in a study of neurological immune-mediated disorders (dated by TCRdb to between 2018 and 2021). With regard to the full study: Among the roughly 35 multiple sclerosis patients, about 31 had relapsing-remitting MS and 3 had secondary progressive MS. Peripheral blood TCR-beta repertoires from HTLV-I-associated myelopathy (HAM/TSP) patients, multiple sclerosis patients and healthy controls were compared by UMI-based sequencing. Longitudinal samples, technical triplicates and paired sorted CD4+ and CD8+ T-cell subsets, alongside PBMC samples, were included among the roughly 96 TCR-beta libraries. Of the approximately 66 subjects in the cohort, around 15 were HAM/TSP patients, about 34 were multiple sclerosis patients, and about 20 were healthy controls.

cDNA synthesis used template-switch 5'RACE with a primer carrying a 10-nucleotide random unique molecular identifier tagging each TCR transcript. Every sequencing run yielded over 200 million TCR-beta sequences covering 15-18 subjects. The RNeasy kit was used to extract total RNA. The KAPA Real-time Library Amplification kit was used to amplify TCR-beta VDJ regions with primers for the TCR constant region and the 5'RACE anchor. Sample indexes and Illumina adaptors were added in a first PCR, and a second PCR then increased library yield. After purification with Ampure beads, the TCR product of roughly 650 bp was size-selected on a 2% E-gel SizeSelection system. Before pooling, library quality was assessed on a Bioanalyzer, concentration was determined with Qubit, and library quantification was performed with the Kapa Library Quantification kit. An Illumina HiSeq 2500 was used to sequence the libraries paired-end at 2 x 150 bp. To increase sequence diversity, roughly 24-31% phiX was spiked into each library pool. Per the authors' processing: The UMI-based MiGEC pipeline processed quality-filtered reads and removed over 75% of raw TCR sequences during error correction. IMGT germline references were used for alignment of VDJ genes, and clonotypes were defined by a unique CDR3 amino acid sequence together with V-J genes. Clonal expansion, Shannon diversity and CDR3 relatedness were evaluated with VDJtools (CalcPairwiseDistances, ClusterSamples), while phylogenetic trees were built in CLCbio workbench. Clones with at least 8 unique UMIs were defined as expanded, with this threshold being based on coefficient-of-variation modelling across technical triplicates. TCRdb reprocessing: public reads trimmed at Q25 with fastp, clones called with MiXCR, in-frame beta chains kept. Rows with a matching CDR3 protein are joined into one entry that keeps the most common DNA and genes. In this record, the V and J calls reflect TCRdb's handling and not the investigators' own analysis. In this sample the table shows under 70,000 distinct CDR3 sequences, around 3.4% of which occur a single time. Of the sample, approximately 3.1% falls within the top ten clones.

Many counts were recorded for this clonotype. Its antigen remains unidentified. No quality values exist for individual bases; no much larger clone is one base distant. Unsorted PBMC libraries were generated from 2 million PBMCs stored in RNAlater at -80 °C until RNA extraction. Multiple sclerosis patients were enrolled in a US clinical protocol under which disease progression was evaluated by magnetic resonance imaging. Peripheral blood was subjected to Ficoll-Hypaque density gradient centrifugation to isolate PBMCs, which were then cryopreserved in liquid nitrogen. Relative to germline, V is 7 bases shorter and J is 3 bases shorter, with 14 bases between their ends. Counted from cysteine to phenylalanine, this CDR3 has 14 amino acids. Left in the record is the CDR3 DNA by itself, 42 bases read in frame from the first base. Looking up the germline V gene yields CDR1 ENHRY and CDR2 SYGVKD. What the work shows at the level of the full study, not this receptor alone: In a phylogenetic analysis, the repertoires of 18 out of 34 MS patients fell into a single cluster of related CDR3 sequences, pointing to a possible signature at the repertoire level. The MS cluster showed no association with clinical or MRI features, and the authors stated that larger cohorts are needed. Across subjects, expanded clones never shared an identical CDR3 amino acid sequence, which suggests that the TCR-beta repertoires in every group were private. TCR clonal expansion was highest in HAM/TSP patients and lowest in MS patients, with MS patients falling below even healthy controls.

Recombination joined TRBV10-3 with TRBJ2-3; the best D guess is TRBD2, with 6 bases matching. The clonotype originates from a woman in her twenties or thirties with multiple sclerosis. Sequencing was performed on PBMCs. The CDR3 is CAIKLGSGTDTQYF. DNA sequence: TGTGCCATCAAGCTCGGGAGTGGTACAGATACGCAGTATTTT.